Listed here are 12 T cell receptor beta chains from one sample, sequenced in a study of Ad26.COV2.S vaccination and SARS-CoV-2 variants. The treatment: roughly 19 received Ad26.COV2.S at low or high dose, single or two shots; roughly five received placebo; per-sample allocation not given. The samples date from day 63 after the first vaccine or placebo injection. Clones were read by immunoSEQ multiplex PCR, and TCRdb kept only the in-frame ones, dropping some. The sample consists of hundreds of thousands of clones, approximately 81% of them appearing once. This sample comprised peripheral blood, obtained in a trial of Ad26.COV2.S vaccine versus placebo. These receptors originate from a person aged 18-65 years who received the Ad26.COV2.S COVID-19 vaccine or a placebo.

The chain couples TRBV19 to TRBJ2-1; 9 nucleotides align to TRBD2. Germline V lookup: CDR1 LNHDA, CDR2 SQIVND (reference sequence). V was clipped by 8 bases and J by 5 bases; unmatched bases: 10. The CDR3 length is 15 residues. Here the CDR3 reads CASLLRVAGDNEQFF. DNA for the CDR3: TGTGCCAGTCTCCTCCGAGTAGCGGGAGACAATGAGCAGTTCTTC.

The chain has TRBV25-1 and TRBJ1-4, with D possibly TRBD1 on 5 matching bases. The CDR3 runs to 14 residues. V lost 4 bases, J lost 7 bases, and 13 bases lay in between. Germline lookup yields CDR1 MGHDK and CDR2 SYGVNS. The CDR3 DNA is TGTGCCAGCAGTGGGGGGGGTTTGGGTGAAAAACTGTTTTTT. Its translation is CASSGGGLGEKLFF. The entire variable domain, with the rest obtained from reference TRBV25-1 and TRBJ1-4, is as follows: EADIYQTPRYLVIGTGKKITLECSQTMGHDKMYWYQQDPGMELHLIHYSYGVNSTEKGDLSSESTVSRIRTEHFPLTLESARPSHTSQYLCASSGGGLGEKLFFGSGTQLSVL.

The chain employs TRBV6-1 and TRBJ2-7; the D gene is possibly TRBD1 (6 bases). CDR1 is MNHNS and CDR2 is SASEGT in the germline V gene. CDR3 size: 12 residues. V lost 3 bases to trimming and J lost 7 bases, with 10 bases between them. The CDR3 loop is CASSDQGWEQYF. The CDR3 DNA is TGTGCCAGCAGTGACCAGGGGTGGGAGCAGTACTTC.

The CDR3 nucleotides are TGCGCCAGCAGCTTGGCCTTCGGGAACACTGAAGCTTTCTTT. Its translation is CASSLAFGNTEAFF. The rearrangement links TRBV5-1 to TRBJ1-1; D is uncertain. Germline CDR1 SGHRS, CDR2 YFSETQ. This CDR3 has 14 residues. Trimming stripped 0 bases from V and 1 base from J, with 7 bases between.

Written as DNA, the CDR3 is TGTGCCAGCAGCCAAGCAGACAGGGGATCAACTAATGAAAAACTGTTTTTT. It yields the protein CASSQADRGSTNEKLFF. This rearrangement joins TRBV3-1 (or the pseudogene TRBV3-2) to TRBJ1-4; TRBD1 matches at 8 bases. The germline V gene encodes CDR1 LGHDT and CDR2 YNNKEL (reference sequence). V dropped 1 base and J dropped 0; count of bases not matched to a gene: 4. The CDR3 totals 17 residues.

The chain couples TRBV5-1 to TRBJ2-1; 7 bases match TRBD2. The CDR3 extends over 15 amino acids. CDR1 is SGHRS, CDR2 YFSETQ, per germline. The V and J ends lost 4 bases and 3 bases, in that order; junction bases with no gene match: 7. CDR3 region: CASSPPGGGYNEQFF. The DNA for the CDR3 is TGCGCCAGCAGCCCCCCTGGCGGGGGCTACAATGAGCAGTTCTTC.

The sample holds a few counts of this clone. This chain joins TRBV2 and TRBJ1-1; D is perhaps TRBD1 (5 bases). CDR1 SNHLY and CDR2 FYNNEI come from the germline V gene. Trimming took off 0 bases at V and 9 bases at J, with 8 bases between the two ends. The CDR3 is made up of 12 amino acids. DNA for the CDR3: TGTGCCAGCAGTGAAGCGGCAGGGAAAGCTTTCTTT. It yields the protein CASSEAAGKAFF.

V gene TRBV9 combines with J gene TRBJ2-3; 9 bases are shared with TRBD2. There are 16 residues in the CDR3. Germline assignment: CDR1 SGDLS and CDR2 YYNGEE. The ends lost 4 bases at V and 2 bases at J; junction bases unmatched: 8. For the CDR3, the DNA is TGTGCCAGCAGCCCCTACGGGACTAGCAACACAGATACGCAGTATTTT. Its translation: CASSPYGTSNTDTQYF.

Written as DNA, the CDR3 is TGTGCCAGCGGGTCGACAGTCCCCTACGAGCAGTACTTC. This gives the protein CASGSTVPYEQYF. The V call is TRBV28, the J call TRBJ2-7, with D maybe TRBD1 (5 bases). CDR1 and CDR2 from the germline V gene are MDHEN and SYDVKM. V was clipped by 8 bases and J by 2 bases, with 13 bases between them. The CDR3 length is 13 residues.

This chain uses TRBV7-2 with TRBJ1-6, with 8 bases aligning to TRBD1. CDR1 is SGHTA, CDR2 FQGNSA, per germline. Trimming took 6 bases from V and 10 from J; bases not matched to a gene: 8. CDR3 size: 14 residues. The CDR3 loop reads CASSLGQGRSPLHF. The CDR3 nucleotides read TGTGCCAGCAGTCTTGGACAGGGTCGATCACCCCTCCACTTT.

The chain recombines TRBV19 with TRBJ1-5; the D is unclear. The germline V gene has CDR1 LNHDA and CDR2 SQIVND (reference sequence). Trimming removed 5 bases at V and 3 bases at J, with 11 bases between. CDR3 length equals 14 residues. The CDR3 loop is CASSSDTFNQPQHF. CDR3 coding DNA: TGTGCCAGTAGTTCCGACACCTTCAATCAGCCCCAGCATTTT. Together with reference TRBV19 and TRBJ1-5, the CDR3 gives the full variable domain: DGGITQSPKYLFRKEGQNVTLSCEQNLNHDAMYWYRQDPGQGLRLIYYSQIVNDFQKGDIAEGYSVSREKKESFPLTVTSAQKNPTAFYLCASSSDTFNQPQHFGDGTRLSIL.

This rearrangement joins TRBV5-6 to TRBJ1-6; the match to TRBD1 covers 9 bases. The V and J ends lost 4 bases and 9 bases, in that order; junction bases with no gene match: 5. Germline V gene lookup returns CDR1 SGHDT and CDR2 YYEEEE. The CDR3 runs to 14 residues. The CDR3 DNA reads TGTGCCAGCAGCCCGGGACAGGGAAGTTCACCCCTCCACTTT. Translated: CASSPGQGSSPLHF.